The following is a T cell receptor (beta chain) sequence with its context. Assay: immunoSEQ multiplex PCR; the TCRdb copy retains only in-frame clones and omits some. In the table there are approximately 300,000 clones, around nine tenths of which are singletons. This sample was included in a study of blood T cell repertoires in COVID-19. Study information: Italy, Spain and the United States were the sources of the convalescent and acute COVID-19 samples. From T cells, B-cell-depleted T cells, or PBMCs came the material, which was cDNA or gDNA.

Germline V gene sequence: CDR1 MGHRA, CDR2 YSYEKL. This CDR3 spans 17 amino acids. The ends were cut back, 0 bases at V and 4 bases at J, with 16 bases in the middle. Sequenced material: peripheral blood. The genes are TRBV4-1 and TRBJ1-3; maybe TRBD1 (5 bases). This TCR was recovered from a young woman with COVID-19, enrolled during active disease. The CDR3 sequence: CASSQDGTRVGGNTIYF. As DNA, the CDR3 is TGCGCCAGCAGCCAAGATGGTACCAGGGTCGGAGGAAACACCATATATTTT.